This T cell receptor beta chain is drawn from a study of CD8 T cells in ankylosing spondylitis. CDR3 size: 14 residues. Germline trimming cut 6 bases from V and 5 bases from J; bases unmatched to any gene: 8. Germline CDR1 and CDR2: MNHNS and SASEGT. This clonotype has ten or more counts. TCRdb itself ran the 5' RACE reads through MiXCR, one entry per CDR3 protein. Of 250,000 or so distinct CDR3 sequences in the sample, 20% to 30% were seen once. The V and J genes are TRBV6-1 and TRBJ1-2, with 8 nucleotides matching TRBD1. The sequence was collected from a male donor with ankylosing spondylitis or in good health (not recorded which). Source material: blood, either unsorted or a sorted T cell fraction (not recorded which). CDR3 sequence reads: CASSGQGSRYGYTF. CDR3 in DNA: TGTGCCAGCAGCGGACAGGGTTCTCGATATGGCTACACCTTC.